This T cell receptor beta chain is from a study of CD8+ T cells in alopecia areata. Treatment here: oral pan-JAK inhibitor, 5-10 mg twice daily. It was from PBMCs that CD4+ and CD8+ T cells were sorted. This clone showed up just once. Its antigen is unknown. CDR1 is GTSNPN and CDR2 is SVGIG in the germline V gene (reference sequence). Trimming cost V 3 bases and J 5 bases, with 7 bases left between them. This CDR3 contains 12 residues. Extraction and reverse transcription of RNA yielded cDNA as the sequencing template. Measured with immunoSEQ multiplex PCR; TCRdb has only the in-frame clones, and not every one. The sample lists about 200,000 clones, just under 65% seen once, with under 1.5% in the top ten. Overall study findings and caveats: Tofacitinib yielded significantly lower scalp clonality and fewer expanded CD8+ clones among the top 100.

The sequencing here drew on CD4+ T cells sorted from blood, taken between weeks 47 and 50, from a patient treated with tofacitinib. This receptor was taken from a human donor with alopecia areata. The rearrangement links TRBV30 to TRBJ2-2; no clear D. This CDR3 is CAWSRPTGELFF. The CDR3 DNA sequence: TGTGCCTGGAGCCGACCTACCGGGGAGCTGTTTTTT.